Listed below are T cell receptor beta chains from one sample, sequenced in a study of T cells in Graves' hyperthyroidism and ophthalmopathy. TCRdb re-derived calls from the multiplex PCR reads in MiXCR, one entry per CDR3 protein. Of around 250,000 distinct CDR3 sequences detected, 24% appear once; the ten largest clones hold under 40%. The sample comprised blood. The receptors were sampled from a woman in her forties with Graves' ophthalmopathy. Both conserved end residues are part of each CDR3. A D gene is named only where the DNA matches it firmly. Clone size is not always given. Where it is, it says once, few, many or a class for expanded clones.

NA many TRBJ2-7 TRBV6-1 CASSEVWYEQYF TGTGCCAGCAGTGAAGTTTGGTACGAGCAGTACTTC
NA many TRBJ1-5 TRBV30 CAWNPHEGQPQHF TGTGCCTGGAACCCCCACGAAGGTCAGCCCCAGCATTTT
TRBD2 NA TRBJ2-3 TRBV5-1 CASTSHPGLAGAGTDTQYF TGCGCCAGCACCTCTCACCCCGGACTAGCGGGAGCGGGCACAGATACGCAGTATTTT
TRBD2 many TRBJ2-7 TRBV6-1 CASSEEASGTSYEQYF TGTGCCAGCAGTGAAGAGGCTAGCGGGACCTCCTACGAGCAGTACTTC
TRBD1 NA TRBJ1-5 TRBV6-5 CASRVVGTGFLRSNQPQHF TGTGCCAGCAGGGTTGTCGGGACAGGGTTTCTCCGTAGCAATCAGCCCCAGCATTTT
NA many TRBJ1-2 TRBV30 CAWSLPGTVYGYTF TGTGCCTGGAGTCTACCCGGGACGGTCTATGGCTACACCTTC
NA many TRBJ2-2 TRBV6-5 CASSYLVSNTGELFF TGTGCCAGCAGTTACTTAGTCAGTAACACCGGGGAGCTGTTTTTT
TRBD2 many TRBJ2-2 TRBV29-1 CSVAASGTGELFF TGCAGCGTTGCGGCTAGCGGGACCGGGGAGCTGTTTTTT
TRBD1 many TRBJ2-7 TRBV6-5 CASSRFGQGRDEQYF TGTGCCAGCAGTCGGTTCGGACAGGGCAGGGACGAGCAGTACTTC
NA NA TRBJ2-5 TRBV7-3 CASSPRNAGFGETQYF TGTGCCAGCAGCCCACGAAATGCGGGATTTGGAGAGACCCAGTACTTC
TRBD1 many TRBJ1-6 TRBV10-2 CASRPGQPNSPLHF TGCGCCAGCAGGCCGGGACAGCCGAATTCACCCCTCCACTTT